This T cell receptor (beta chain) was found in a study of breast tumors, draining lymph nodes, adjacent tissues. Study-level findings and limits: Tumor repertoires ranked between lymph nodes and nontumor tissue in diversity, with V and J gene preferences. Data fit most tumor T cells coming from lymph node, expanding in tumor.

Samples came from axillary lymph nodes draining the breast cancer. MiXCR, applied by TCRdb to the multiplex PCR reads, yields one record per CDR3 protein. The sample contains 160,000 or so distinct CDR3 sequences, more than 25% of which appear only once. This clonotype appeared many times. The antigen remains unidentified. The sequence came from a female donor with breast cancer. Some clones in this sample may be carry-over from other donors' samples. The sample comprised axillary lymph node tissue.

The chain's CDR3 is CSVEMRDRGYEQYF. CDR3 nucleotide sequence: TGCAGCGTTGAGATGCGGGACAGGGGTTACGAGCAGTACTTC. The V and J genes are TRBV29-1 and TRBJ2-7; 10 nucleotides align to TRBD1. The CDR3 consists of 14 residues. V lost 3 bases to trimming and J lost 4 bases; unmatched junction nucleotides: 6. Germline loops: CDR1 SQVTM, CDR2 ANQGSEA.